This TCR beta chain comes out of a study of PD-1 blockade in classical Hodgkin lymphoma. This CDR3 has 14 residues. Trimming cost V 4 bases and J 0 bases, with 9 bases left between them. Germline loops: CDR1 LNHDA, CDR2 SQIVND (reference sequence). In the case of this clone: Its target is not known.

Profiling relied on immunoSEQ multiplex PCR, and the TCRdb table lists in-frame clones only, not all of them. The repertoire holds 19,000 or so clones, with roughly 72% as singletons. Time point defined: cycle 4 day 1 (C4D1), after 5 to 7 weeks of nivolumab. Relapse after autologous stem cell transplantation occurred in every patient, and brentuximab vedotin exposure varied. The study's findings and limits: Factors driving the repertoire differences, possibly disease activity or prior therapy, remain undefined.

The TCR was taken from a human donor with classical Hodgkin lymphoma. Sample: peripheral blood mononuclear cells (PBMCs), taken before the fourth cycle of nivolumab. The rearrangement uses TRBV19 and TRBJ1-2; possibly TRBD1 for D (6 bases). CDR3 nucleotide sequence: TGTGCCAGTAGTAGGACAGAAACTAACTATGGCTACACCTTC. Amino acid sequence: CASSRTETNYGYTF.